Listed below are T cell receptor beta chains from one sample, sequenced in a study of PD-L1 blockade in urothelial cancer. Libraries were prepared by immunoSEQ multiplex PCR; TCRdb keeps only in-frame clonotypes and omits some of them. The sample carries tens of thousands of clones, 82% recorded once. The sample here was PBMCs, taken around atezolizumab (anti-PD-L1) treatment. These receptors came from a man in his fifties or sixties with urothelial cancer. The CDR3 runs from the conserved cysteine through the conserved F or W. Fields, in order: D gene, J gene, V gene, clone size, CDR3 protein, CDR3 DNA. A D gene is named only where the DNA matches it firmly. Rows give clone size only sometimes, using once, few, many, or a class for an expanded clone.

D gene: .
J gene: TRBJ1-1
V gene: TRBV19
clone size: .
CDR3 protein: CATAGYPMNTEAFF
CDR3 DNA: TGTGCCACCGCCGGTTACCCGATGAACACTGAAGCTTTCTTT

D gene: .
J gene: TRBJ1-1
V gene: TRBV19
clone size: .
CDR3 protein: CASSITGIITEAFF
CDR3 DNA: TGTGCCAGTAGTATAACAGGGATCATCACTGAAGCTTTCTTT

D gene: TRBD1
J gene: TRBJ1-1
V gene: TRBV29-1
clone size: .
CDR3 protein: CSVWDRGGTEAFF
CDR3 DNA: TGCAGCGTCTGGGACAGGGGAGGTACTGAAGCTTTCTTT

D gene: .
J gene: TRBJ1-5
V gene: TRBV11-2
clone size: .
CDR3 protein: CASSLGGTRNQPQHF
CDR3 DNA: TGTGCCAGCAGCTTAGGAGGCACCCGCAATCAGCCCCAGCATTTT

D gene: TRBD1
J gene: TRBJ1-3
V gene: TRBV5-1
clone size: .
CDR3 protein: CASTSAFTRGPGNTIYF
CDR3 DNA: TGCGCCAGCACTTCCGCCTTTACCAGGGGGCCGGGAAACACCATATATTTT

D gene: TRBD1
J gene: TRBJ1-2
V gene: TRBV10-3
clone size: .
CDR3 protein: CAIGGQGLINYGYTF
CDR3 DNA: TGTGCCATCGGTGGACAGGGCCTTATTAACTATGGCTACACCTTC

D gene: .
J gene: TRBJ1-1
V gene: TRBV7-3
clone size: .
CDR3 protein: CASSLELRTEAFF
CDR3 DNA: TGTGCCAGCAGCTTAGAGTTGAGGACTGAAGCTTTCTTT

D gene: .
J gene: TRBJ2-6
V gene: TRBV9
clone size: once
CDR3 protein: CASSVATASSGANVLTF
CDR3 DNA: TGTGCCAGCAGCGTAGCTACGGCTAGCTCTGGGGCCAACGTCCTGACTTTC

D gene: .
J gene: TRBJ1-1
V gene: TRBV28
clone size: .
CDR3 protein: CASSSGQLRNTEAFF
CDR3 DNA: TGTGCCAGCAGCTCGGGACAACTAAGGAACACTGAAGCTTTCTTT

D gene: .
J gene: TRBJ2-1
V gene: TRBV9
clone size: .
CDR3 protein: CASSVTHGTSDEQFF
CDR3 DNA: TGTGCCAGCAGCGTAACTCATGGGACATCCGATGAGCAGTTCTTC

D gene: TRBD2
J gene: TRBJ2-3
V gene: TRBV7-3
clone size: .
CDR3 protein: CASSFSGAGNTQYF
CDR3 DNA: TGTGCCAGCAGCTTTAGCGGAGCGGGGAATACGCAGTATTTT

D gene: TRBD2
J gene: TRBJ2-3
V gene: TRBV27
clone size: .
CDR3 protein: CASSFGGVGDTQYF
CDR3 DNA: TGTGCCAGCAGTTTTGGGGGGGTGGGTGATACGCAGTATTTT

D gene: .
J gene: TRBJ2-7
V gene: TRBV14
clone size: .
CDR3 protein: CASSQEGGRKYEQYF
CDR3 DNA: TGTGCCAGCAGCCAAGAAGGTGGGAGGAAGTACGAGCAGTACTTC

D gene: .
J gene: TRBJ2-5
V gene: TRBV5-1
clone size: .
CDR3 protein: CASSFPRPGVNQETQYF
CDR3 DNA: TGCGCCAGCAGCTTCCCCCGCCCCGGGGTTAACCAAGAGACCCAGTACTTC

D gene: .
J gene: TRBJ2-1
V gene: TRBV9
clone size: .
CDR3 protein: CASSASPTAPRVWQFF
CDR3 DNA: TGTGCCAGCAGCGCCAGTCCGACAGCCCCTAGAGTCTGGCAGTTCTTC

D gene: TRBD1
J gene: TRBJ2-1
V gene: TRBV28
clone size: .
CDR3 protein: CASSTTGIEQFF
CDR3 DNA: TGTGCCAGCAGCACGACAGGGATCGAGCAGTTCTTC

D gene: TRBD2
J gene: TRBJ2-7
V gene: TRBV7-2
clone size: .
CDR3 protein: CASSLRASGRAGGEQYF
CDR3 DNA: TGTGCCAGCAGCTTACGAGCTAGCGGGAGGGCCGGGGGCGAGCAGTACTTC

D gene: .
J gene: TRBJ1-5
V gene: TRBV6-1
clone size: .
CDR3 protein: CASSPSRARGQPQHF
CDR3 DNA: TGTGCCAGCAGTCCTAGCCGGGCTCGAGGGCAGCCCCAGCATTTT

D gene: .
J gene: TRBJ1-5
V gene: TRBV19
clone size: .
CDR3 protein: CASSQQQGQPQHF
CDR3 DNA: TGTGCCAGTAGCCAACAACAGGGTCAGCCCCAGCATTTT

D gene: .
J gene: TRBJ2-5
V gene: TRBV19
clone size: .
CDR3 protein: CASSMGDVTWTQYF
CDR3 DNA: TGTGCCAGTAGCATGGGAGACGTGACCTGGACCCAGTACTTC

D gene: .
J gene: TRBJ1-2
V gene: TRBV14
clone size: .
CDR3 protein: CASSQDSPRRDYGYTF
CDR3 DNA: TGTGCCAGCAGCCAAGATTCACCCCGAAGAGACTATGGCTACACCTTC

D gene: TRBD2
J gene: TRBJ2-1
V gene: TRBV9
clone size: .
CDR3 protein: CASSRGGSGSSYNEQFF
CDR3 DNA: TGTGCCAGCAGCCGGGGGGGTAGCGGGAGTTCCTACAATGAGCAGTTCTTC

D gene: .
J gene: TRBJ2-6
V gene: TRBV28
clone size: .
CDR3 protein: CASSRDSSGANVLTF
CDR3 DNA: TGTGCCAGCAGTCGTGACAGCTCTGGGGCCAACGTCCTGACTTTC

D gene: .
J gene: TRBJ1-5
V gene: TRBV28
clone size: .
CDR3 protein: CASRMAGGSNQPQHF
CDR3 DNA: TGTGCCAGCAGGATGGCGGGGGGGAGCAATCAGCCCCAGCATTTT

D gene: .
J gene: TRBJ1-6
V gene: TRBV11-2
clone size: .
CDR3 protein: CASSLTQSNNSPLHF
CDR3 DNA: TGTGCCAGCAGCTTAACGCAGTCCAATAATTCACCCCTCCACTTT

D gene: TRBD1
J gene: TRBJ2-4
V gene: TRBV6-6
clone size: .
CDR3 protein: CASNPPGGGGNIQYF
CDR3 DNA: TGTGCCAGCAACCCCCCAGGGGGCGGTGGAAACATTCAGTACTTC

D gene: .
J gene: TRBJ2-2
V gene: TRBV7-8
clone size: .
CDR3 protein: CASSLKAPGAGELFF
CDR3 DNA: TGTGCCAGCAGCTTAAAAGCCCCGGGGGCCGGGGAGCTGTTTTTT

D gene: .
J gene: TRBJ2-3
V gene: TRBV6-1
clone size: .
CDR3 protein: CASSEAGGSGTDTQYF
CDR3 DNA: TGTGCCAGCAGTGAAGCTGGGGGGTCGGGGACAGATACGCAGTATTTT

D gene: .
J gene: TRBJ1-5
V gene: TRBV29-1
clone size: .
CDR3 protein: CSVTTGNSNQPQHF
CDR3 DNA: TGCAGCGTCACCACAGGTAATAGCAATCAGCCCCAGCATTTT

D gene: .
J gene: TRBJ2-1
V gene: TRBV27
clone size: .
CDR3 protein: CASSDQGPYNEQFF
CDR3 DNA: TGTGCCAGCAGTGACCAGGGTCCCTACAATGAGCAGTTCTTC

D gene: .
J gene: TRBJ1-1
V gene: TRBV10-2
clone size: .
CDR3 protein: CASTLGGQNTEAFF
CDR3 DNA: TGCGCCAGCACCCTGGGGGGGCAAAACACTGAAGCTTTCTTT

D gene: .
J gene: TRBJ2-6
V gene: TRBV18
clone size: few
CDR3 protein: CASSPRDRYSSGANVLTF
CDR3 DNA: TGTGCCAGCTCACCGCGAGACAGGTACAGTTCGGGGGCCAACGTCCTGACTTTC

D gene: TRBD1
J gene: TRBJ1-4
V gene: TRBV18
clone size: .
CDR3 protein: CASSPTGPHEKLFF
CDR3 DNA: TGTGCCAGCTCACCGACAGGGCCCCATGAAAAACTGTTTTTT

D gene: .
J gene: TRBJ2-5
V gene: TRBV30
clone size: .
CDR3 protein: CAWSVQTQYF
CDR3 DNA: TGTGCCTGGAGTGTACAAACCCAGTACTTC

D gene: TRBD2
J gene: TRBJ2-1
V gene: TRBV4-1
clone size: .
CDR3 protein: CASSRRGDSYNEQFF
CDR3 DNA: TGCGCCAGCAGCCGGCGGGGGGATTCCTACAATGAGCAGTTCTTC

D gene: .
J gene: TRBJ2-1
V gene: TRBV7-8
clone size: once
CDR3 protein: CASSLIQRPYNEQFF
CDR3 DNA: TGTGCCAGCAGCTTAATCCAGCGCCCCTACAATGAGCAGTTCTTC

D gene: TRBD1
J gene: TRBJ1-1
V gene: TRBV7-9
clone size: few
CDR3 protein: CASSTRGQHAAFF
CDR3 DNA: TGTGCCAGCAGCACCAGGGGACAGCATGCCGCTTTCTTT

D gene: .
J gene: TRBJ2-5
V gene: TRBV5-1
clone size: .
CDR3 protein: CATSNEGDQETQYF
CDR3 DNA: TGCGCCACCTCCAACGAGGGCGACCAAGAGACCCAGTACTTC

D gene: TRBD2
J gene: TRBJ2-1
V gene: TRBV11-2
clone size: .
CDR3 protein: CASSRGTSGRSHEQFF
CDR3 DNA: TGTGCCAGCAGCCGCGGGACTAGCGGGAGATCACATGAGCAGTTCTTC

D gene: TRBD1
J gene: TRBJ1-4
V gene: TRBV18
clone size: few
CDR3 protein: CASSPPGQINEKLFF
CDR3 DNA: TGTGCCAGCTCACCACCGGGACAGATTAATGAAAAACTGTTTTTT

D gene: .
J gene: TRBJ1-3
V gene: TRBV15
clone size: once
CDR3 protein: CATSRATTMGNTIYF
CDR3 DNA: TGTGCCACCAGCAGAGCTACCACCATGGGAAACACCATATATTTT

D gene: TRBD2
J gene: TRBJ2-1
V gene: TRBV20-1
clone size: few
CDR3 protein: CSARAGGEQFF
CDR3 DNA: TGCAGTGCTAGGGCGGGGGGCGAGCAGTTCTTC

D gene: .
J gene: TRBJ1-5
V gene: TRBV19
clone size: .
CDR3 protein: CASSGSDRINQPQHF
CDR3 DNA: TGTGCCAGTAGTGGGTCCGACAGGATCAATCAGCCCCAGCATTTT

D gene: TRBD2
J gene: TRBJ2-5
V gene: TRBV5-1
clone size: .
CDR3 protein: CASSGSGGAGETQYF
CDR3 DNA: TGCGCCAGCAGCGGTAGCGGGGGGGCCGGGGAGACCCAGTACTTC

D gene: .
J gene: TRBJ1-5
V gene: TRBV19
clone size: .
CDR3 protein: CASTSPGHYQPQHF
CDR3 DNA: TGTGCCAGTACCTCTCCCGGACATTATCAGCCCCAGCATTTT

D gene: .
J gene: TRBJ2-1
V gene: TRBV18
clone size: .
CDR3 protein: CASPGGQQYNEQFF
CDR3 DNA: TGTGCCAGCCCAGGGGGGCAGCAGTACAATGAGCAGTTCTTC

D gene: .
J gene: TRBJ2-3
V gene: TRBV29-1
clone size: .
CDR3 protein: CSVVGGLGEVPTDTQYF
CDR3 DNA: TGCAGCGTTGTGGGGGGTTTGGGGGAGGTTCCCACAGATACGCAGTATTTT

D gene: TRBD1
J gene: TRBJ1-2
V gene: TRBV28
clone size: .
CDR3 protein: CASSLDRETSGYTF
CDR3 DNA: TGTGCCAGCAGTTTAGACAGGGAAACAAGTGGCTACACCTTC

D gene: .
J gene: TRBJ1-1
V gene: TRBV7-8
clone size: .
CDR3 protein: CASSLVGAEAFF
CDR3 DNA: TGTGCCAGCAGCTTAGTAGGGGCTGAAGCTTTCTTT

D gene: .
J gene: TRBJ1-2
V gene: TRBV27
clone size: .
CDR3 protein: CASSPGLGYGYTF
CDR3 DNA: TGTGCCAGCAGCCCGGGACTGGGCTATGGCTACACCTTC

D gene: TRBD1
J gene: TRBJ1-2
V gene: TRBV28
clone size: once
CDR3 protein: CASSLFQGARGYTF
CDR3 DNA: TGTGCCAGCAGTTTATTCCAGGGGGCGCGGGGCTACACCTTC

D gene: .
J gene: TRBJ1-2
V gene: TRBV6-5
clone size: .
CDR3 protein: CASSHRVGGHYGYTF
CDR3 DNA: TGTGCCAGCAGCCACCGCGTCGGGGGGCACTATGGCTACACCTTC

D gene: TRBD1
J gene: TRBJ1-4
V gene: TRBV30
clone size: .
CDR3 protein: CAWSAGQGAGEKLFF
CDR3 DNA: TGTGCCTGGAGCGCTGGACAGGGGGCAGGGGAAAAACTGTTTTTT

D gene: .
J gene: TRBJ1-5
V gene: TRBV19
clone size: few
CDR3 protein: CASSTSGERQPQHF
CDR3 DNA: TGTGCCAGTAGTACATCAGGGGAAAGGCAGCCCCAGCATTTT

D gene: TRBD1
J gene: TRBJ2-3
V gene: TRBV6-1
clone size: once
CDR3 protein: CASSEALAGGTDTQYF
CDR3 DNA: TGTGCCAGCAGTGAAGCGTTGGCAGGGGGTACAGATACGCAGTATTTT

D gene: .
J gene: TRBJ1-1
V gene: TRBV21-1
clone size: once
CDR3 protein: CASSKWYRERDTEAFF
CDR3 DNA: TGTGCCAGCAGCAAATGGTACCGAGAGAGGGACACTGAAGCTTTCTTT

D gene: TRBD1
J gene: TRBJ1-3
V gene: TRBV6-1
clone size: .
CDR3 protein: CGTGGGNTIYF
CDR3 DNA: TGCGGGACAGGGGGAGGAAACACCATATATTTT

D gene: TRBD2
J gene: TRBJ2-1
V gene: TRBV4-2
clone size: .
CDR3 protein: CASSQEGGRAFNNEQFF
CDR3 DNA: TGTGCCAGCAGCCAAGAGGGCGGGAGGGCCTTCAACAATGAGCAGTTCTTC

D gene: .
J gene: TRBJ1-1
V gene: TRBV28
clone size: once
CDR3 protein: CASVEGRKAFF
CDR3 DNA: TGTGCCAGCGTCGAGGGTCGGAAAGCTTTCTTT